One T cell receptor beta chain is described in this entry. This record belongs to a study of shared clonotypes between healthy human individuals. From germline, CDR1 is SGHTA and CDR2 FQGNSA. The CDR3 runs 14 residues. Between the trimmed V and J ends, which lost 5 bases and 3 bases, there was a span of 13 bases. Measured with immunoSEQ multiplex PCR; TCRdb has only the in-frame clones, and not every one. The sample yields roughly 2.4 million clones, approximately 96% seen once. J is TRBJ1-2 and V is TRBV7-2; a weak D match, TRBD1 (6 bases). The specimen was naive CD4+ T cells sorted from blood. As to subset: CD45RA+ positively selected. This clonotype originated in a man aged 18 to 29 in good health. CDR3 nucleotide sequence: TGTGCCAGCAGCCTGAGACAGGCGCACTATGGCTACACCTTC. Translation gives CASSLRQAHYGYTF.